This TCR beta chain was recovered during a study of blood T cell repertoires in COVID-19. Study-level information: T cells, B-cell-depleted T cells, or PBMCs supplied cDNA or gDNA.

In the source study's methods: Using reference gene primer amplification, nucleated cell counts were estimated. TCRdb's table, derived via immunoSEQ multiplex PCR, lists solely in-frame clones and lacks some. The V and J calls and clone size were taken over from that table, and D and trimming were inferred from the DNA. The sample lists over 150,000 clones, around 85% occurring once. Looked up from germline, CDR1 is ENHRY and CDR2 is SYGVKD. Trimming took 4 bases from V and 4 from J, leaving 11 bases between them. This CDR3 spans 14 amino acids. The V call is TRBV10-3, the J call TRBJ2-1; D gene ambiguous. The clonotype originates from a man in his fifties with active or convalescent COVID-19. Source material: peripheral blood. DNA of the CDR3: TGTGCCATCAGTGGTGCAGAACGATACAATGAGCAGTTCTTC. It yields the protein CAISGAERYNEQFF.